The source of this T cell receptor (beta chain) is a study of cytomegalovirus exposure and HLA in healthy donors. Each of the donors was a healthy bone marrow donor. Though probably carrying unrecorded immune exposures, donors were nominally healthy at sampling. With regard to this clone: Its target is not known.

The PCR made use of 60 Vbeta and 13 Jbeta primers. TCRdb keeps only in-frame clones here, not all; method: immunoSEQ multiplex PCR. This table has approximately 110,000 clones, approximately 82% appearing once. Germline V gene lookup returns CDR1 LGHNA and CDR2 YSLEER. The CDR3 sequence is 14 residues long. The V end was cut by 4 bases, the J end by 2 bases, with 8 bases between. Study findings and constraints: The authors excluded some V segments, including TRBV6-2 and TRBV6-3, as indistinguishable.

The chain recombines TRBV4-3 with TRBJ2-2; D uncertain. The sequenced sample was PBMCs. The sequence derives from a man aged 40-55 years in good health and CMV-seropositive. CDR3 sequence: CASSPGSNTGELFF. DNA for the CDR3: TGCGCCAGCAGCCCCGGTAGCAACACCGGGGAGCTGTTTTTT.